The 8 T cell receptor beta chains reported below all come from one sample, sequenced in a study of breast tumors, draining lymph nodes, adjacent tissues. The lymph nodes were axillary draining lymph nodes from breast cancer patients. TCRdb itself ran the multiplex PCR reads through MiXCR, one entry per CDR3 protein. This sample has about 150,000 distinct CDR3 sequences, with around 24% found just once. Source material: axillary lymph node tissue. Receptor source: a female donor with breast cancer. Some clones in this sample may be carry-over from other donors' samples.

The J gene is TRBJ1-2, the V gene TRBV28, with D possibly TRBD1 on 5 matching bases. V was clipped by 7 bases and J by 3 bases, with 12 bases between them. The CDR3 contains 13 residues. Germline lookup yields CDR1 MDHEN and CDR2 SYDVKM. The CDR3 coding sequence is TGTGCCAGCACCGAAGTAGGGGACTATGGCTACACCTTC. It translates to CASTEVGDYGYTF.

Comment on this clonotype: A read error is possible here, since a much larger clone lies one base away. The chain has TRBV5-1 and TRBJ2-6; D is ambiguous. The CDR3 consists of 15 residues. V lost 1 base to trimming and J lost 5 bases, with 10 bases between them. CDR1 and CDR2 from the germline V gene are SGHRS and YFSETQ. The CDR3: CASSLSGTRANVLTF. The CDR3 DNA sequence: TGCGCCAGCAGCTTGTCAGGAACTAGGGCCAACGTCCTGACTTTC.

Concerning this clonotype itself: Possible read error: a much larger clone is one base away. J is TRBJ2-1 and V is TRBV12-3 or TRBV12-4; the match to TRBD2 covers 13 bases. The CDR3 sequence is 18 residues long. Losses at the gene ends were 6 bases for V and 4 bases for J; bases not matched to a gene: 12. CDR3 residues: CASRGLAGRSRGYNEQFF. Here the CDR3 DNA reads TGTGCCAGCAGGGGACTAGCGGGAAGGAGTAGGGGGTACAATGAGCAGTTCTTC.

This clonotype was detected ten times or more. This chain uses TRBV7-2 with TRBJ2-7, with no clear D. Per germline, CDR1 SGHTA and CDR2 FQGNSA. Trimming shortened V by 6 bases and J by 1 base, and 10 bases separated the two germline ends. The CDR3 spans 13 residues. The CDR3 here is CASSSRESYEQYF. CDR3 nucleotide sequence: TGTGCCAGCAGTTCCAGAGAGTCCTACGAGCAGTACTTC.

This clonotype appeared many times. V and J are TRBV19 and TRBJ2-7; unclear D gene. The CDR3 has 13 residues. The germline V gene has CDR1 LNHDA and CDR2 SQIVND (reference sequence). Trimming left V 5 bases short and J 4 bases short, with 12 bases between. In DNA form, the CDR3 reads TGTGCCAGTAGTTCAAAAGACGTGTACGAGCAGTACTTC. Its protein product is CASSSKDVYEQYF.

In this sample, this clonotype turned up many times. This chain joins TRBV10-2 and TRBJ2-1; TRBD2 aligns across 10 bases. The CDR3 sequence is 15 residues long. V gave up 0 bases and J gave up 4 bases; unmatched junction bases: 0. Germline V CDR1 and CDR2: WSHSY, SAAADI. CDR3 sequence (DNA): TGCGCCAGCAGTGAGTCTAGCGGGAGGTACAATGAGCAGTTCTTC. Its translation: CASSESSGRYNEQFF.

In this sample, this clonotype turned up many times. The CDR3 region is CASSVAGETQYF. The CDR3 DNA sequence: TGTGCCAGCAGCGTAGCGGGGGAGACCCAGTACTTC. The J gene is TRBJ2-5, the V gene TRBV9; a weak D match, TRBD2 (5 bases). This CDR3 region has 12 residues. Trimming pared 0 bases from V and 5 bases from J, leaving 5 bases between. The germline V gene encodes CDR1 SGDLS and CDR2 YYNGEE.

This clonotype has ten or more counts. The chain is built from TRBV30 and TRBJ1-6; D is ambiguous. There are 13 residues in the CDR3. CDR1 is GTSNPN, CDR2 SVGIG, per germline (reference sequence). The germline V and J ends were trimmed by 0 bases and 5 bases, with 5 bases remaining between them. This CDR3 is CAWSVGDNSPLHF. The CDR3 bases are TGTGCCTGGAGTGTTGGGGATAATTCACCCCTCCACTTT.